The 28 T cell receptor beta chains below come from one sample, sequenced in a study of blood T cells in healthy people across ages. Using a J-beta primer mix together with a sample-barcoded 5' primer, a second PCR was run for roughly 7 to 11 cycles. TCRdb reprocessed the 5' RACE reads via MiXCR and lists one record per CDR3 protein. Seen here are around 1.7 million distinct CDR3 sequences, over 25% observed once, and the top ten hold about 7.7%. Sequences were obtained from blood. The source is a woman in her 30s in good health.

This clonotype was recorded a few times. The DNA for the CDR3 is TGCAGTGCTAGAGAGCCCAAGGACTATGGCTACACCTTC. It yields the protein CSAREPKDYGYTF. The chain is built from TRBV20-1 and TRBJ1-2; D gene unclear. Germline lookup yields CDR1 DFQATT and CDR2 SNEGSKA (reference sequence). CDR3 size: 13 residues. V lost 0 bases, J lost 3 bases, and 8 bases lay in between.

Comment on this clonotype: The junction and the germline gene differ at one end; a read error may be behind it. In nucleotides, the CDR3 is TGCGACAGCAGCCAAGCTAGCGGGAGTTGGAATGAGCAGTACTTC. Amino acid sequence: CDSSQASGSWNEQYF. The genes are TRBV4-3 and TRBJ2-7; TRBD2 aligns across 10 bases. In germline, CDR1 is LGHNA, CDR2 YSLEER. The CDR3 totals 15 residues.

The gene calls are TRBV6-6 and TRBJ2-1; a possible D gene is TRBD1 (7 bases). The CDR3 is 11 amino acids. Germline CDR1 is MNHNY and CDR2 is SVGAGI (reference sequence). Trimming pared 7 bases from V and 10 bases from J, leaving 11 bases between. Written as DNA, the CDR3 is TGTGCCAGCACCGGAGGGGGCGAGCAGTTCTTC. Translated: CASTGGGEQFF.

The genes are TRBV5-6 and TRBJ2-3; TRBD2 is a possible D gene (5 bases). CDR3 size: 15 residues. Germline lookup yields CDR1 SGHDT and CDR2 YYEEEE. V lost 2 bases to trimming and J lost 1 base, with 11 bases between them. CDR3 sequence reads: CASSFRVGGTDTQYF. The CDR3, as DNA: TGTGCCAGCAGCTTTCGCGTCGGGGGCACAGATACGCAGTATTTT. The full variable domain, its missing parts supplied by reference TRBV5-6 and TRBJ2-3, is DAGVTQSPTHLIKTRGQQVTLRCSPKSGHDTVSWYQQALGQGPQFIFQYYEEEERQRGNFPDRFSGHQFPNYSSELNVNALLLGDSALYLCASSFRVGGTDTQYFGPGTRLTVL.

This clonotype was counted a few times. The chain carries TRBV5-5 and TRBJ2-7; the D is unclear. The CDR3 extends over 14 amino acids. Between the trimmed V and J ends, which lost 6 bases and 2 bases, there was a span of 15 bases. The germline gives CDR1 SGHKS, CDR2 YYEKEE (reference sequence). The chain's CDR3 is CASNLYILPYEQYF. The CDR3 DNA reads as TGTGCCAGCAACCTGTACATACTACCCTACGAGCAGTACTTC.

CDR3 in DNA: TGTGCCAGCAGCGCGACTAGCGGGGGGCCTCAAGAGGCCCAGTACTTC. It specifies CASSATSGGPQEAQYF. The rearrangement uses TRBV5-5 and TRBJ2-7; 13 bases are shared with TRBD2. Per germline, CDR1 SGHKS and CDR2 YYEKEE (reference sequence). V shed 4 bases and J 10 bases; nucleotides not matched to a gene: 14. There are 16 residues in the CDR3.

The V and J genes are TRBV14 and TRBJ2-1, with 8 bases fitting TRBD2. The CDR3 is made up of 17 amino acids. Per germline, CDR1 SGHDN and CDR2 FVKESK. Trimming at V came to 0 bases and at J to 5 bases, leaving 9 bases not matched to a gene. This CDR3 reads CASSQDWWRGAHNEQFF. The CDR3 DNA is TGTGCCAGCAGCCAAGATTGGTGGCGGGGGGCACACAATGAGCAGTTCTTC.

The chain is built from TRBV25-1 and TRBJ2-3; 7 positions agree with TRBD1. Germline V gives CDR1 MGHDK, CDR2 SYGVNS. Germline trimming cut 4 bases from V and 3 bases from J; bases unmatched to any gene: 4. CDR3 length: 14 amino acids. CDR3 sequence reads: CASSAYRGTDTQYF. The DNA of the CDR3 is TGTGCCAGCAGTGCTTACAGGGGAACAGATACGCAGTATTTT.

This chain joins TRBV6-2 or TRBV6-3 and TRBJ2-1; D perhaps matches TRBD1 (6 bases). Germline V gene data show CDR1 as MNHEY and CDR2 as SVGEGT. The V gene lost 6 bases and the J gene lost 12 bases, with 18 bases spanning the gap. The CDR3 runs to 13 residues. In DNA form, the CDR3 reads TGTGCCAGCAGCCCAACAAACAGGGCTGGGCAGTTCTTC. Amino acids: CASSPTNRAGQFF.

The table lists this clonotype with a few counts. A read error may produce the germline difference seen at one junction end. The chain joins TRBV5-1 to TRBJ2-1, with 8 bases fitting TRBD2. There are 15 residues in the CDR3. Germline-derived CDR1 and CDR2 are SGHRS and YFSETQ. Here the CDR3 reads CAGSRSSGSSYEQFF. In DNA, the CDR3 is TGCGCCGGCAGCAGATCTAGCGGGTCTTCCTACGAGCAGTTCTTC.

The chain links TRBV2 to TRBJ1-1, with D possibly matching TRBD1 (5 bases). Germline CDR1 and CDR2: SNHLY and FYNNEI. This CDR3 is 15 amino acids long. V gave up 11 bases and J gave up 1 base, with 20 bases separating them. CDR3 nucleotide sequence: TGTGCCGGCTCCCGGGACGGGGGAAGGAACACTGAAGCTTTCTTT. It specifies CAGSRDGGRNTEAFF.

This clonotype has more than one count but fewer than ten. CDR3 in DNA: TGTGCCAGCAGTTTCGTCTCCAGCTCCTACAATGAGCAGTTCTTC. Translated: CASSFVSSSYNEQFF. The chain uses TRBV7-2 and TRBJ2-1, with D unresolved. Germline CDR1 reads SGHTA; CDR2 reads FQGNSA. The CDR3 length is 15 residues. The V end was cut by 6 bases, the J end by 0 bases, with 12 bases between.

The chain is built from TRBV12-3 or TRBV12-4 and TRBJ1-2; 7 nucleotides line up with TRBD1. CDR3 size: 17 residues. After removal of 6 bases from V and 6 bases from J, the junction contained 19 bases not matched to a gene. CDR3 DNA: TGTGCCAGCAGCCCCTCGGCACCCCCGACAGGGAGCCATGGCTACACCTTC. Translating gives CASSPSAPPTGSHGYTF.

The V call is TRBV5-1, the J call TRBJ1-2; D perhaps matches TRBD1 (5 bases). The germline V gene encodes CDR1 SGHRS and CDR2 YFSETQ. V was shortened by 2 bases and J by 2 bases, with 13 bases between the two germline ends. This CDR3 region has 15 residues. The CDR3, as DNA: TGCGCCAGCAGCTTTAGGGACGGACGAAACTATGGCTACACCTTC. Its translation: CASSFRDGRNYGYTF.

There are a few counts of this clonotype. The chain is built from TRBV12-5 and TRBJ2-1; weak D call: TRBD2 (6 bases). CDR3 length: 15 residues. V was pared by 6 bases and J by 10 bases, with 22 bases between. In germline, CDR1 is LGHNT, CDR2 FRNRAP. CDR3 coding DNA: TGTGCTAGTGGGTTCGTCGGCCGGGAGCCCGGCGAGCAGTTCTTC. This gives the protein CASGFVGREPGEQFF.

This clonotype has just a few counts. The chain recombines TRBV20-1 with TRBJ1-2; TRBD1 matches 8 bases. Germline CDR1 DFQATT, CDR2 SNEGSKA (reference sequence). The CDR3 consists of 13 residues. V shed 1 base, J shed 4 bases, and the junction held 2 bases outside the gene matches. CDR3: CSARGQGLYGYTF. The CDR3 region has the DNA TGCAGTGCTAGAGGACAGGGGCTCTATGGCTACACCTTC.

The J gene is TRBJ2-5, the V gene TRBV5-1; a weak D match, TRBD2 (6 bases). Judging by the DNA end, TRBJ2-7 fits better; the J call may be wrong. Germline V gene lookup returns CDR1 SGHRS and CDR2 YFSETQ. This CDR3 contains 14 residues. Here the CDR3 reads CASALQEGTYEQYF. CDR3 nucleotides: TGCGCCAGCGCGTTGCAGGAGGGTACCTACGAGCAGTACTTC.

This chain joins TRBV7-8 and TRBJ1-2, with 10 bases lining up with TRBD1. Germline loops: CDR1 SGHVS, CDR2 FQNEAQ. The CDR3 consists of 18 residues. With V trimmed by 0 bases and J by 4 bases, 11 bases remained unmatched. The CDR3 reads CASSLAAGQGPLGYGYTF. The CDR3 DNA is TGTGCCAGCAGCTTAGCGGCGGGACAGGGGCCTTTAGGCTATGGCTACACCTTC.

CDR3 amino acids: CASTQSGVTGELFF. CDR3 coding DNA: TGTGCCAGCACTCAATCCGGGGTTACCGGGGAGCTGTTTTTT. V usage is TRBV25-1 and J usage is TRBJ2-2; perhaps TRBD2 as D (5 bases). Trimming took off 7 bases at V and 5 bases at J, with 14 bases between the two ends. Germline CDR1 is MGHDK and CDR2 is SYGVNS. The CDR3 runs to 14 residues.

The rearrangement uses TRBV2 and TRBJ2-1, with 9 bases identical to TRBD2. Germline trimming cut 0 bases from V and 7 bases from J; bases unmatched to any gene: 4. There are 15 residues in the CDR3. CDR1 is SNHLY and CDR2 is FYNNEI in the germline V gene. This CDR3 is CASSEARGGQNEQFF. CDR3 DNA: TGTGCCAGCAGTGAAGCGCGGGGGGGCCAGAATGAGCAGTTCTTC.

This clonotype showed up just a few times. The rearrangement joins TRBV5-1 to TRBJ2-5; weak D call: TRBD1 (5 bases). The J call may be faulty, since TRBJ2-7 better matches the DNA end. Germline V gene data show CDR1 as SGHRS and CDR2 as YFSETQ. The CDR3 covers 14 residues. The DNA of the CDR3 is TGCGCCAGCAGGCCGGTAGGGGTATCGGGCGAGCAGTACTTC. Protein product: CASRPVGVSGEQYF.

V gene TRBV5-1 combines with J gene TRBJ2-3; no definite D call. The germline CDR1 and CDR2 sequences are SGHRS and YFSETQ. CDR3 length: 15 residues. V lost 4 bases and J lost 6, with 18 bases in between. The chain's CDR3 is CASSQDPGPMDTQYF. CDR3 DNA sequence: TGCGCCAGCAGCCAAGACCCTGGGCCGATGGATACGCAGTATTTT.

This clonotype has more than one count but fewer than ten. This chain joins TRBV28 and TRBJ2-7; D possibly corresponds to TRBD2 (5 bases). V dropped 4 bases and J dropped 2 bases, with 15 bases sitting between them. Germline V lookup: CDR1 MDHEN, CDR2 SYDVKM. The CDR3 contains 15 residues. Written as DNA, the CDR3 is TGTGCCAGCAGTTCCCCTTCAGGCGGGCCCTACGAGCAGTACTTC. This gives the protein CASSSPSGGPYEQYF.

At least ten counts were recorded for this clonotype. The V and J genes are TRBV5-6 and TRBJ2-5, with D perhaps being TRBD1 or TRBD2 (5 bases each). The CDR3 has 14 residues. Trimming removed 2 bases from V and 2 bases from J, with 10 bases in between. The germline CDR1 and CDR2 sequences are SGHDT and YYEEEE. CDR3 loop: CASSFGTTQETQYF. The CDR3 DNA is TGTGCCAGCAGCTTCGGGACCACACAAGAGACCCAGTACTTC.

The V call is TRBV11-2, the J call TRBJ1-5, with unresolved D. The CDR3 extends over 13 amino acids. Trimming pared 1 base from V and 9 bases from J, leaving 10 bases between. Germline V gene sequence: CDR1 SGHAT, CDR2 FQNNGV. The CDR3: CASSLAGDRPQHF. The DNA for the CDR3 is TGTGCCAGCAGCTTAGCCGGGGATCGGCCCCAGCATTTT. Drawing the rest from reference TRBV11-2 and TRBJ1-5, the complete variable domain is EAGVAQSPRYKIIEKRQSVAFWCNPISGHATLYWYQQILGQGPKLLIQFQNNGVVDDSQLPKDRFSAERLKGVDSTLKIQPAKLEDSAVYLCASSLAGDRPQHFGDGTRLSIL.

Details on this clonotype: This may be a read error, as it is one base from a much larger clone. The chain uses TRBV18 and TRBJ2-6; no reliable D call. Germline-derived CDR1 and CDR2 are KGHSH and LQKENI. This CDR3 contains 15 residues. The chain's CDR3 is CTSSPPVSGANVLTF. CDR3 in DNA: TGTACCAGCTCACCACCGGTCTCTGGGGCCAACGTCCTGACTTTC.

This clonotype appeared a few times. This chain uses TRBV5-1 with TRBJ2-2; 7 nucleotides align to TRBD2. The germline V gene has CDR1 SGHRS and CDR2 YFSETQ. Trimming took 5 bases from V and 2 from J; bases not matched to a gene: 6. The CDR3 loop spans 15 amino acids. The CDR3, as DNA: TGCGCCAGCAGGTGGAGGGACTATAACACCGGGGAGCTGTTTTTT. This codes for CASRWRDYNTGELFF.

The rearrangement links TRBV20-1 to TRBJ1-2; D gene unclear. The ends were cut back, 6 bases at V and 2 bases at J, with 13 bases in the middle. CDR3 length: 13 amino acids. CDR1 DFQATT and CDR2 SNEGSKA come from the germline V gene (reference sequence). DNA for the CDR3: TGCAGTGCCGAAACACCCCTAAACTATGGCTACACCTTC. It specifies CSAETPLNYGYTF.